A single sample gave rise to the 15 T cell receptor beta chains below, sequenced in a study of cytomegalovirus exposure and HLA in healthy donors. PCR used 60 Vbeta primers and 13 Jbeta primers. The repertoire was sequenced with immunoSEQ multiplex PCR; TCRdb's copy has only in-frame clones and lacks some. The sample holds some 180,000 clones; around 75% are singletons and the top ten take 2.5% to 3.5%. The sequenced material came from PBMCs. These receptors were collected from a male donor in good health and CMV-seronegative.

This clone appeared a few times. The chain employs TRBV27 and TRBJ1-1; TRBD1 is a possible D gene (6 bases). This CDR3 comprises 15 residues. Trimming stripped 5 bases from V and 4 bases from J, with 17 bases between. The germline gives CDR1 MNHEY, CDR2 SMNVEV (reference sequence). This chain's CDR3 is CASSTEGRGRTEAFF. The CDR3 DNA sequence: TGTGCCAGCAGTACGGAAGGCAGGGGACGCACTGAAGCTTTCTTT.

V usage is TRBV19 and J usage is TRBJ1-2; D may be TRBD1 (6 bases). The CDR3 covers 16 residues. Deletions cut 5 bases from V and 6 bases from J, with 22 bases between. Germline CDR1 LNHDA, CDR2 SQIVND (reference sequence). The CDR3 protein is CASSEDRAPFGNGYTF. The CDR3 DNA sequence: TGTGCCAGTAGTGAGGACAGAGCACCATTCGGAAATGGCTACACCTTC.

V is TRBV4-1 and J is TRBJ1-1; possibly TRBD1 for D (6 bases). V lost 6 bases and J lost 0, with 17 bases in between. Germline assignment: CDR1 MGHRA and CDR2 YSYEKL. This CDR3 is built from 16 residues. CDR3 in amino acids: CASSPRTVDMNTEAFF. CDR3 nucleotide sequence: TGCGCCAGCAGTCCAAGGACAGTAGACATGAACACTGAAGCTTTCTTT.

The rearrangement uses TRBV30 and TRBJ2-7; TRBD2 matches at 7 bases. Unmatched junction bases numbered 6, after V lost 2 bases and J lost 2 bases. The CDR3 consists of 14 residues. Germline assignment: CDR1 GTSNPN and CDR2 SVGIG (reference sequence). In DNA form, the CDR3 reads TGTGCCTGGAGTACAAACAGCGGGACCTACGAGCAGTACTTC. It specifies CAWSTNSGTYEQYF.

This chain joins TRBV7-2 and TRBJ2-3; 11 bases line up with TRBD2. Germline CDR1 reads SGHTA; CDR2 reads FQGNSA. This CDR3 is built from 19 residues. V dropped 0 bases and J dropped 3; count of bases not matched to a gene: 11. The CDR3 loop is CASSLAVLHGTSGTDTQYF. For the CDR3, the DNA is TGTGCCAGCAGCTTAGCGGTCCTACACGGGACTAGCGGAACAGATACGCAGTATTTT.

DNA for the CDR3: TGTGCCAGCAGCTTGAACTCTTACGAGCAGTACTTC. Amino acid sequence: CASSLNSYEQYF. The V gene is TRBV5-4, the J gene TRBJ2-7; no clear D. Looked up from germline, CDR1 is SGHNT and CDR2 is YYREEE (reference sequence). V gave up 1 base and J gave up 4 bases, with 6 bases separating them. The CDR3 is 12 amino acids.

V gene TRBV7-8 combines with J gene TRBJ2-1; 7 bases fit TRBD2. The J segment lost 2 bases and the V segment lost 3 bases, leaving 10 bases of the junction unmatched. In germline, CDR1 is SGHVS, CDR2 FQNEAQ. The CDR3 extends over 17 amino acids. The chain's CDR3 is CASSFRAAGEAYNEQFF. CDR3 DNA sequence: TGTGCCAGCAGCTTCCGGGCCGCGGGAGAAGCCTACAATGAGCAGTTCTTC.

The chain recombines TRBV2 with TRBJ1-1; D gene uncertain. Trimming cost V 7 bases and J 1 base, with 16 bases left between them. There are 15 residues in the CDR3. Germline V CDR1 and CDR2: SNHLY, FYNNEI. CDR3 in DNA: TGTGCCAGCACTATGTCGAGGGAGGCGAACACTGAAGCTTTCTTT. This encodes CASTMSREANTEAFF.

V gene TRBV6-5 combines with J gene TRBJ1-1, with D unclear. The germline V and J ends were trimmed by 4 bases and 0 bases, with 9 bases remaining between them. The CDR3 is 14 amino acids. CDR1 and CDR2 (germline): MNHEY, SVGAGI. CDR3 in amino acids: CASSSQSMNTEAFF. The DNA of the CDR3 is TGTGCCAGCAGTTCTCAATCTATGAACACTGAAGCTTTCTTT.

This chain joins TRBV10-1 and TRBJ2-7; TRBD1 matches 7 bases. The CDR3 runs 13 residues. The germline gives CDR1 WNHNN, CDR2 SYGVQD (reference sequence). The trim removed 5 bases at V and 3 bases at J, leaving 4 bases unmatched. The DNA of the CDR3 is TGCGCCAGCAGTCCTGGACAGGTCTACGAGCAGTACTTC. The encoded protein is CASSPGQVYEQYF.

The chain carries TRBV5-1 and TRBJ1-2; 8 nucleotides align to TRBD1. This CDR3 is built from 13 residues. After removal of 0 bases from V and 8 bases from J, the junction contained 3 bases not matched to a gene. The germline gives CDR1 SGHRS, CDR2 YFSETQ. The CDR3 region is CASSLVQGDGYTF. The CDR3, as DNA: TGCGCCAGCAGCTTGGTACAGGGGGACGGCTACACCTTC.

V and J are TRBV30 and TRBJ1-1, with TRBD1 matching over 8 bases. The CDR3 has 13 amino acids. The germline V gene encodes CDR1 GTSNPN and CDR2 SVGIG (reference sequence). The V and J ends lost 4 bases and 3 bases, in that order; junction bases with no gene match: 4. The CDR3, as DNA: TGTGCCTGGACCTGGACAGGGTACACTGAAGCTTTCTTT. It specifies CAWTWTGYTEAFF.

The chain uses TRBV19 and TRBJ2-3, with 12 bases aligning to TRBD2. Per the germline V gene, CDR1 is LNHDA and CDR2 is SQIVND (reference sequence). V gave up 0 bases and J gave up 3 bases; unmatched junction bases: 16. CDR3 length equals 21 residues. CDR3 coding DNA: TGTGCCAGTAGTATAGATCTTTCTAGCGGGAGGGCCCTCTTTGGTACAGATACGCAGTATTTT. It yields the protein CASSIDLSSGRALFGTDTQYF.

The V call is TRBV6-1, the J call TRBJ1-2; 12 nucleotides align to TRBD1. CDR3 length equals 16 residues. Germline CDR1 MNHNS, CDR2 SASEGT. Unmatched junction bases numbered 10, after V lost 4 bases and J lost 7 bases. CDR3 in DNA: TGTGCCAGCAGTGTCCCGGGACAGGGGGCGAGGCGTGGCTACACCTTC. It is translated as CASSVPGQGARRGYTF.

J is TRBJ2-3 and V is TRBV11-2; D gene uncertain. The V end lost 8 bases, the J end lost 7 bases, and 10 bases lay between the germline ends. Germline CDR1 is SGHAT and CDR2 is FQNNGV. This CDR3 has 11 amino acids. The CDR3 spells CASSILNTQYF. CDR3 nucleotide sequence: TGTGCCAGCTCCATCCTAAATACGCAGTATTTT.